The 26 T cell receptor beta chains presented below share a single source sample, sequenced in a study of molecular identifiers for immune sequencing clone quantification. A single record per CDR3 protein comes from TCRdb applying MiXCR to the PCR reads. Among 60,000 to 70,000 distinct CDR3 sequences listed, around 17% were seen once. Sequenced sample: naive CD8+ T cells from blood, with Jurkat cell RNA spiked in. The subset is: FACS-sorted CD8+CD4-CCR7+CD45RA+ naive T cells. These receptors came from a human donor in good health. Some libraries in this study had Jurkat cell RNA spiked in.

In this sample, this clonotype turned up many times. The chain joins TRBV5-6 to TRBJ2-5, with D perhaps matching TRBD1 or TRBD2 (5 bases each). Trimming shortened V by 4 bases and J by 5 bases, and 12 bases separated the two germline ends. This CDR3 is 13 amino acids long. In germline, CDR1 is SGHDT, CDR2 YYEEEE. The CDR3 sequence is CASSGGWGETQYF. The CDR3 nucleotides are TGTGCCAGCAGCGGGGGATGGGGCGAGACCCAGTACTTC. Supplemented by reference TRBV5-6 and TRBJ2-5, the full variable domain reads DAGVTQSPTHLIKTRGQQVTLRCSPKSGHDTVSWYQQALGQGPQFIFQYYEEEERQRGNFPDRFSGHQFPNYSSELNVNALLLGDSALYLCASSGGWGETQYFGPGTRLLVL.

This clonotype was seen repeatedly, ten times or more. CDR3 DNA: TGTGCCAGCAGTGAGAGGCTTTATCAGCCCCAGCATTTT. It is translated as CASSERLYQPQHF. V usage is TRBV6-1 and J usage is TRBJ1-5, with D unresolved. The V and J ends lost 3 bases and 5 bases respectively, with 8 bases between them. The CDR3 is 13 amino acids. Germline CDR1 MNHNS, CDR2 SASEGT.

This clonotype was recorded many times. The V gene is TRBV29-1, the J gene TRBJ1-1; 10 bases line up with TRBD1. With V trimmed by 6 bases and J by 4 bases, 8 bases remained unmatched. CDR1 and CDR2 from the germline V gene are SQVTM and ANQGSEA. This CDR3 is 14 amino acids long. The DNA of the CDR3 is TGCAGCGTCTACTCCGGGACAGGGGTCACTGAAGCTTTCTTT. Protein product: CSVYSGTGVTEAFF.

This chain uses TRBV4-1 with TRBJ2-2; 8 positions match TRBD2. This CDR3 comprises 18 residues. With V trimmed by 3 bases and J by 1 base, 10 bases remained unmatched. Germline CDR1 and CDR2: MGHRA and YSYEKL. DNA for the CDR3: TGCGCCAGCAGCCATGGCCCCGCTAGCGGGTTGAACACCGGGGAGCTGTTTTTT. It yields the protein CASSHGPASGLNTGELFF.

The V gene is TRBV4-1, the J gene TRBJ2-1; the D is unclear. Germline values: CDR1 MGHRA, CDR2 YSYEKL. The CDR3 runs 13 residues. With 1 base removed from V and 9 bases from J, the gap between germline ends came to 10 bases. CDR3 amino acids: CASSQVDGREQFF. CDR3 bases: TGCGCCAGCAGCCAAGTCGATGGACGTGAGCAGTTCTTC.

This clonotype occurred a few times. The J gene is TRBJ2-7, the V gene TRBV4-1; weak D call: TRBD1 (5 bases). V was shortened by 1 base and J by 2 bases, with 12 bases between the two germline ends. The CDR3 has 15 residues. Looked up from germline, CDR1 is MGHRA and CDR2 is YSYEKL. The DNA for the CDR3 is TGCGCCAGCAGCCAAGTTTCTACAGGCGCCTACGAGCAGTACTTC. It translates to CASSQVSTGAYEQYF.

This clonotype has a count of ten or more. J is TRBJ1-5 and V is TRBV30, with no clear D. Trimming shortened V by 4 bases and J by 2 bases, and 12 bases separated the two germline ends. The CDR3 has 14 amino acids. Germline V gene lookup returns CDR1 GTSNPN and CDR2 SVGIG (reference sequence). The CDR3 nucleotides read TGTGCCTGGAATTCCGGGGTTGGCAATCAGCCCCAGCATTTT. This translates into CAWNSGVGNQPQHF.

This clonotype came up many times. The rearrangement links TRBV12-3 or TRBV12-4 to TRBJ1-1; D remains ambiguous. V dropped 6 bases and J dropped 4 bases, with 9 bases sitting between them. The CDR3 has 12 residues. CDR3 loop: CASSHVSTEAFF. In nucleotides, the CDR3 is TGTGCCAGCAGCCACGTAAGCACTGAAGCTTTCTTT.

Ten or more counts support this clonotype. The CDR3: CAWNRDDIEQFF. For the CDR3, the DNA is TGTGCCTGGAATAGGGACGACATTGAGCAGTTCTTC. The V call is TRBV30, the J call TRBJ2-1; D may match TRBD1 or TRBD2 (5 bases each). V was shortened by 4 bases and J by 9 bases, with 13 bases between the two germline ends. The CDR3 loop spans 12 amino acids. From germline, CDR1 is GTSNPN and CDR2 SVGIG (reference sequence).

This clonotype appeared many times. This chain links TRBV10-3 with TRBJ1-3; TRBD1 matches 8 bases. V lost 3 bases and J lost 0; bases outside the gene matches: 4. This CDR3 has 16 residues. Germline CDR1 is ENHRY and CDR2 is SYGVKD. CDR3 in DNA: TGTGCCATCAGTGACGGCGACAGGGGCTCTGGAAACACCATATATTTT. Translating it yields CAISDGDRGSGNTIYF.

There are many counts of this clonotype. The chain couples TRBV9 to TRBJ1-5; 8 bases align to TRBD1. Trimming removed 3 bases from V and 0 bases from J; junction bases left unmatched: 17. This CDR3 contains 20 residues. Germline V lookup: CDR1 SGDLS, CDR2 YYNGEE. The CDR3 DNA follows: TGTGCCAGCAGCGCCGGCGGGGCAGGGGGCGAGAGGGATAGCAATCAGCCCCAGCATTTT. Amino acid sequence: CASSAGGAGGERDSNQPQHF.

For this clonotype: Just one base apart from a much larger clone, this may be a read error. The chain has TRBV29-1 and TRBJ2-2; D perhaps matches TRBD1 (6 bases). There are 14 residues in the CDR3. Per the germline V gene, CDR1 is SQVTM and CDR2 is ANQGSEA. The CDR3 spells CSARGTTNTGELVF. The CDR3 DNA is TGCAGCGCGAGAGGGACAACGAACACCGGGGAGCTGGTTTTT.

This clonotype was counted many times. This chain links TRBV7-9 with TRBJ2-7; 7 nucleotides line up with TRBD1. The CDR3 contains 13 residues. Germline V gene data show CDR1 as SEHNR and CDR2 as FQNEAQ (reference sequence). V was clipped by 8 bases and J by 0 bases; unmatched bases: 4. CDR3 sequence reads: CASVGQSSYEQYF. CDR3 in DNA: TGTGCCAGCGTGGGACAGAGCTCCTACGAGCAGTACTTC.

This chain uses TRBV2 with TRBJ2-7; D possibly corresponds to TRBD2 (6 bases). The CDR3 is 12 residues long. V lost 6 bases, J lost 13 bases, and 19 bases lay in between. CDR1 and CDR2 from the germline V gene are SNHLY and FYNNEI. CDR3: CASRTQSGQVYF. CDR3 sequence (DNA): TGTGCCAGCAGGACCCAAAGCGGGCAGGTTTACTTC.

Notes on this clonotype: A much larger clonotype is one base distant, so this may be a read error. The V gene is TRBV12-3 or TRBV12-4, the J gene TRBJ1-1; D not resolved. Trimming removed 3 bases at V and 6 bases at J, with 8 bases between. The CDR3 consists of 12 residues. The CDR3 coding sequence is TGTGCCAGCAGTTTTGGCGACGCTGAAGCTTTCTTT. Amino acids: CASSFGDAEAFF.

This clonotype was seen only a few times. The chain is built from TRBV9 and TRBJ2-7; TRBD2 matches 9 bases. V dropped 4 bases and J dropped 1; count of bases not matched to a gene: 3. The length of the CDR3 is 14 residues. Germline V gives CDR1 SGDLS, CDR2 YYNGEE. The CDR3 protein is CASSPGLASYEQYF. The CDR3 DNA follows: TGTGCCAGCAGCCCGGGACTAGCTTCCTACGAGCAGTACTTC.

A few counts support this clonotype. This chain joins TRBV20-1 and TRBJ2-7, with a possible D match to TRBD2 (6 bases). V lost 6 bases and J lost 3, with 15 bases in between. Germline CDR1 is DFQATT and CDR2 is SNEGSKA (reference sequence). The CDR3 is 13 amino acids. Written as DNA, the CDR3 is TGCAGTGCGAGTCCGGGACTTTACTACGAGCAGTACTTC. Translation gives CSASPGLYYEQYF.

This clonotype came up many times. The rearrangement joins TRBV20-1 to TRBJ2-5, with no clear D. V was clipped by 0 bases and J by 1 base, with 12 bases between them. Germline V CDR1 and CDR2: DFQATT, SNEGSKA (reference sequence). The CDR3 spans 15 residues. CDR3 in DNA: TGCAGTGCTAGAGATTTTTTAGCCATCCAAGAGACCCAGTACTTC. The encoded protein is CSARDFLAIQETQYF.

V gene TRBV5-3 combines with J gene TRBJ1-1, with D maybe TRBD1 (5 bases). TRBV5-3 is filed as an ORF, its function uncertain. CDR3 length: 13 residues. Trimming took 4 bases from V and 1 from J, leaving 8 bases between them. In DNA, the CDR3 is TGTGCCAGAAGCCCCGGACAGAACACTGAAGCTTTCTTT. This translates into CARSPGQNTEAFF.

On this clonotype: This could be a read error, since a much larger clone is one nucleotide away. This chain uses TRBV27 with TRBJ2-7, with D possibly TRBD1 on 6 matching bases. Germline V gene data show CDR1 as MNHEY and CDR2 as SMNVEV (reference sequence). V dropped 5 bases and J dropped 2 bases, with 13 bases sitting between them. This CDR3 has 14 amino acids. The CDR3 reads CASSPMTGPYEQYF. The CDR3 nucleotides read TGTGCCAGCAGTCCTATGACAGGTCCCTACGAGCAGTACTTC.

This clonotype was seen ten or more times. The chain uses TRBV7-9 and TRBJ2-7, with 11 bases lining up with TRBD1. Germline loops: CDR1 SEHNR, CDR2 FQNEAQ (reference sequence). The CDR3 extends over 16 amino acids. The V segment lost 5 bases and the J segment 6 bases; nucleotides outside the gene matches: 12. In nucleotides, the CDR3 is TGTGCCAGCAGCCCCAACCCGGGACAGGGGGTTTGCGAGCAGTACTTC. Residues: CASSPNPGQGVCEQYF.

This clonotype was picked up many times. The chain joins TRBV27 to TRBJ2-5; 11 nucleotides line up with TRBD2. The germline gives CDR1 MNHEY, CDR2 SMNVEV (reference sequence). The length of the CDR3 is 16 residues. The V gene end was trimmed by 6 bases and the J gene end by 0 bases; junction bases not matched to a gene: 6. The DNA of the CDR3 is TGTGCCAGCAGGAAGACTAGCGGGGTGTACCAAGAGACCCAGTACTTC. This codes for CASRKTSGVYQETQYF.

A remark on this clonotype: A read error is possible here, since a much larger clone lies one base away. The gene calls are TRBV25-1 and TRBJ1-5; 7 bases agree with TRBD1. The CDR3 consists of 13 residues. Germline loops: CDR1 MGHDK, CDR2 SYGVNS. This CDR3 is CVSRGTANQPQHF. The CDR3 DNA follows: TGTGTCAGCAGGGGGACAGCGAATCAGCCCCAGCATTTT.

This clonotype was observed a few times. The V and J genes are TRBV25-1 and TRBJ1-1; 7 bases align to TRBD1. CDR1 MGHDK and CDR2 SYGVNS come from the germline V gene. The trim removed 4 bases at V and 1 base at J, leaving 6 bases unmatched. This CDR3 comprises 15 residues. The CDR3 coding sequence is TGTGCCAGCAGTGTAGTAAGACAGGGGAACACTGAAGCTTTCTTT. Translating it yields CASSVVRQGNTEAFF.

Notes on this clonotype: Since a much larger clone is just one base distant, this may be a read error. This chain joins TRBV5-6 and TRBJ1-1; D is perhaps TRBD1 (5 bases). CDR1 and CDR2 from the germline V gene are SGHDT and YYEEEE. The CDR3 extends over 15 amino acids. The CDR3 nucleotides are TGTGCCAGCCGCTTGGTAGGAGGCGGGGCGGCTGAAGCTTTCTTT. Its translation is CASRLVGGGAAEAFF.

The genes are TRBV10-3 and TRBJ2-1; 9 bases agree with TRBD2. With V trimmed by 0 bases and J by 8 bases, 11 bases remained unmatched. Looked up from germline, CDR1 is ENHRY and CDR2 is SYGVKD. The CDR3 loop spans 17 amino acids. The DNA for the CDR3 is TGTGCCATCAGTGAGTCTGGCGGGAGGGCCTCTTTCCATGAGCAGTTCTTC. Protein sequence: CAISESGGRASFHEQFF.